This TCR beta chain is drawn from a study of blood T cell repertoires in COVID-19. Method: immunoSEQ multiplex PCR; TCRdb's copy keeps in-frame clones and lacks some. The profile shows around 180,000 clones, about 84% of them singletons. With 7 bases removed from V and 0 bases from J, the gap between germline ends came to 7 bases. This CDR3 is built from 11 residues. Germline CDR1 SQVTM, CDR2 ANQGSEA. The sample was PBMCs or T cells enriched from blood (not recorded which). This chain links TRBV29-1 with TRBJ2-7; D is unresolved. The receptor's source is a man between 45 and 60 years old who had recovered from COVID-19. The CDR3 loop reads CSAVGSYEQYF. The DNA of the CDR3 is TGCAGCGCCGTCGGCTCCTACGAGCAGTACTTC.